The 18 T cell receptor beta chains in this list originate from one sample, sequenced in a study of T cell responses to AZD1222 COVID-19 vaccine. TCRdb keeps only in-frame clones here, not all; method: immunoSEQ multiplex PCR. The sample holds 120,000 to 150,000 clones; about 92% are singletons and the top ten take approximately 2.1%. This specimen was peripheral blood, taken on day 0 of AZD1222 vaccination. All receptors derive from an adult in good health.

In DNA, the CDR3 is TGTGCCTGGAGTGTACTCGATGGGCTAGCGGCCTCCTACGAGCAGTACTTC. Encoded protein: CAWSVLDGLAASYEQYF. The chain combines TRBV30 with TRBJ2-7, with TRBD2 matching over 7 bases. Trimming removed 0 bases from V and 0 bases from J; junction bases left unmatched: 11. The CDR3 runs to 17 residues. CDR1 is GTSNPN, CDR2 SVGIG, per germline (reference sequence).

This chain joins TRBV25-1 and TRBJ2-2; D possibly corresponds to TRBD1 (7 bases). This CDR3 has 18 residues. Trimming took 1 base from V and 1 from J, leaving 16 bases between them. Germline V gene data show CDR1 as MGHDK and CDR2 as SYGVNS. The CDR3 sequence: CASSELSGGRRNTGELFF. The CDR3 DNA reads as TGTGCCAGCAGTGAATTGTCAGGGGGGAGGAGGAACACCGGGGAGCTGTTTTTT.

The rearrangement uses TRBV6-5 and TRBJ1-5; perhaps TRBD1 as D (5 bases). The CDR3 runs to 16 residues. Per the germline V gene, CDR1 is MNHEY and CDR2 is SVGAGI. Trimming removed 2 bases at V and 3 bases at J, with 14 bases between. The chain's CDR3 is CASSYGGRGLNQPQHF. The CDR3 DNA is TGTGCCAGCAGTTACGGGGGGAGGGGACTCAATCAGCCCCAGCATTTT.

The J gene is TRBJ1-2, the V gene TRBV9, with no clear D. The CDR3 is 12 amino acids. V shed 2 bases and J shed 3 bases, with 5 bases lying between them. CDR1 and CDR2 (germline): SGDLS, YYNGEE. CDR3 nucleotide sequence: TGTGCCAGCAGCGTCCCTGACTATGGCTACACCTTC. Amino acids: CASSVPDYGYTF.

The CDR3 coding sequence is TGTGCCAGCAGCTTGGTTGGTTTTGGGATCGGCTATGGCTACACCTTC. Translating it yields CASSLVGFGIGYGYTF. The chain recombines TRBV5-6 with TRBJ1-2; D gene unclear. V lost 0 bases to trimming and J lost 4 bases, with 16 bases between them. The CDR3 spans 16 residues. Germline V CDR1 and CDR2: SGHDT, YYEEEE. The full variable domain, in which reference TRBV5-6 and TRBJ1-2 provide the parts outside the CDR3, is DAGVTQSPTHLIKTRGQQVTLRCSPKSGHDTVSWYQQALGQGPQFIFQYYEEEERQRGNFPDRFSGHQFPNYSSELNVNALLLGDSALYLCASSLVGFGIGYGYTFGSGTRLTVV.

This clone was seen only once. This sequence joins TRBV12-3 or TRBV12-4 and TRBJ2-7, with TRBD1 matching over 7 bases. Unmatched junction bases numbered 4, after V lost 5 bases and J lost 3 bases. The CDR3 extends over 13 amino acids. CDR3: CASSEGQDYEQYF. As DNA, the CDR3 is TGTGCCAGCAGTGAAGGACAGGACTACGAGCAGTACTTC.

The chain couples TRBV2 to TRBJ2-2; perhaps D is TRBD1 or TRBD2 (5 bases each). CDR3 length equals 15 residues. Trimming left V 6 bases short and J 2 bases short, with 13 bases between. Germline V gives CDR1 SNHLY, CDR2 FYNNEI. The CDR3 region has the DNA TGTGCCAGCAGGAGGGGAGAACCAAACACCGGGGAGCTGTTTTTT. Residues: CASRRGEPNTGELFF.

The chain has TRBV19 and TRBJ2-1, with 10 positions matching TRBD2. This CDR3 is 14 amino acids long. J was trimmed by 5 bases and V by 6 bases; bases with no gene match: 4. CDR1 is LNHDA and CDR2 is SQIVND in the germline V gene (reference sequence). In DNA, the CDR3 is TGTGCCAGTAGGCAGCGGGAGGGCCACAATGAGCAGTTCTTC. Protein product: CASRQREGHNEQFF.

The rearrangement links TRBV9 to TRBJ2-2; D tentatively reads TRBD1 or TRBD2 (5 bases each). V lost 0 bases and J lost 1, with 7 bases in between. Germline CDR1 SGDLS, CDR2 YYNGEE. This CDR3 has 15 amino acids. CDR3 amino acids: CASSVAGRNTGELFF. In DNA form, the CDR3 reads TGTGCCAGCAGCGTAGCGGGACGGAACACCGGGGAGCTGTTTTTT.

The chain couples TRBV15 to TRBJ1-4; the D gene is possibly TRBD1 (6 bases). The CDR3 spans 17 residues. The ends were cut back, 1 base at V and 7 bases at J, with 19 bases in the middle. Germline CDR1 is LNHNV and CDR2 is YYDKDF (reference sequence). The DNA of the CDR3 is TGTGCCACCAGCAGAGGGTTGGCCAGGGGAGGACTTGAAAAACTGTTTTTT. Protein sequence: CATSRGLARGGLEKLFF.

The genes are TRBV19 and TRBJ1-3; 7 bases map to TRBD1. The CDR3 consists of 14 residues. J lost 6 bases, V lost 6 bases, and 8 bases had no gene match. Germline-derived CDR1 and CDR2 are LNHDA and SQIVND (reference sequence). The CDR3 reads CASRPGQIVNTIYF. DNA for the CDR3: TGTGCCAGTAGACCGGGACAGATTGTAAACACCATATATTTT. The entire variable domain, with the rest obtained from reference TRBV19 and TRBJ1-3, is as follows: DGGITQSPKYLFRKEGQNVTLSCEQNLNHDAMYWYRQDPGQGLRLIYYSQIVNDFQKGDIAEGYSVSREKKESFPLTVTSAQKNPTAFYLCASRPGQIVNTIYFGEGSWLTVV.

The chain combines TRBV5-1 with TRBJ1-2; TRBD1 might be the D (6 bases). This CDR3 is built from 14 residues. V gave up 7 bases and J gave up 5 bases, with 18 bases separating them. Looked up from germline, CDR1 is SGHRS and CDR2 is YFSETQ. The CDR3 nucleotides are TGCGCCAGCTCTAGACCGGGGGGCGTGTATGGCTACACCTTC. Its protein product is CASSRPGGVYGYTF.

The chain is built from TRBV19 and TRBJ2-3, with D perhaps matching TRBD1 or TRBD2 (6 bases each). Trimming took 0 bases from V and 5 from J, leaving 18 bases between them. From germline, CDR1 is LNHDA and CDR2 SQIVND (reference sequence). The CDR3 runs to 17 residues. CDR3: CASSIDAAGGEGDTQYF. For the CDR3, the DNA is TGTGCCAGTAGTATAGATGCTGCCGGGGGCGAGGGAGATACGCAGTATTTT.

The chain links TRBV6-4 to TRBJ2-1; 7 nucleotides line up with TRBD2. This CDR3 comprises 16 residues. Germline CDR1 and CDR2: MRHNA and SNTAGT. V shed 0 bases and J 0 bases; nucleotides not matched to a gene: 2. The CDR3 DNA sequence: TGTGCCAGCAGTGACTCTGGCGGGAGCTCCTACAATGAGCAGTTCTTC. Translating it yields CASSDSGGSSYNEQFF.

This clone was observed a handful of times. J is TRBJ1-5 and V is TRBV2; D gene uncertain. Per the germline V gene, CDR1 is SNHLY and CDR2 is FYNNEI. V shed 4 bases and J shed 3 bases, with 4 bases lying between them. The CDR3 is 12 residues long. In nucleotides, the CDR3 is TGTGCCAGCAGTGTCTCCAATCAGCCCCAGCATTTT. This sequence encodes CASSVSNQPQHF.

CDR3 residues: CASSGEGDTQYF. The CDR3 DNA reads TGTGCCAGCTCAGGGGAGGGAGATACGCAGTATTTT. V is TRBV18 and J is TRBJ2-3; TRBD2 aligns across 7 bases. Germline assignment: CDR1 KGHSH and CDR2 LQKENI. The V gene end was trimmed by 5 bases and the J gene end by 5 bases; junction bases not matched to a gene: 1. The CDR3 is 12 residues long. Complete variable domain (other parts from reference TRBV18 and TRBJ2-3): NAGVMQNPRHLVRRRGQEARLRCSPMKGHSHVYWYRQLPEEGLKFMVYLQKENIIDESGMPKERFSAEFPKEGPSILRIQQVVRGDSAAYFCASSGEGDTQYFGPGTRLTVL.

This chain joins TRBV19 and TRBJ2-7; possibly TRBD1 for D (5 bases). In germline, CDR1 is LNHDA, CDR2 SQIVND (reference sequence). This CDR3 is built from 13 residues. V dropped 3 bases and J dropped 2 bases, with 8 bases sitting between them. Written as DNA, the CDR3 is TGTGCCAGTAGTATCAGGGCCACCTACGAGCAGTACTTC. Residues: CASSIRATYEQYF.

The chain joins TRBV27 to TRBJ1-1, with D possibly TRBD1 on 6 matching bases. Germline lookup yields CDR1 MNHEY and CDR2 SMNVEV (reference sequence). The CDR3 totals 14 residues. V was pared by 5 bases and J by 2 bases, with 12 bases between. The CDR3 loop is CASSITGANTEAFF. Here the CDR3 DNA reads TGTGCCAGCAGTATCACGGGGGCTAACACTGAAGCTTTCTTT.